Listed here are 11 T cell receptor beta chains from one sample, sequenced in a study of early T cells in non-severe SARS-CoV-2 infection. TCRdb processed the 5' RACE reads anew with MiXCR; each CDR3 protein has one entry. The table lists tens of thousands of distinct CDR3 sequences, about 11% of them singletons. The source was whole blood, collected at baseline. These receptors were obtained from an adult who was a healthcare worker with PCR-confirmed SARS-CoV-2 infection or an uninfected control (not recorded which).

There are a few counts of this clonotype. The chain is built from TRBV5-1 and TRBJ2-3; 10 bases agree with TRBD1. Germline CDR1 is SGHRS and CDR2 is YFSETQ. The length of the CDR3 is 14 residues. J lost 2 bases, V lost 4 bases, and 1 base had no gene match. The CDR3 sequence: CASSGTGDTDTQYF. The CDR3 DNA sequence: TGCGCCAGCAGCGGGACAGGGGACACAGATACGCAGTATTTT.

The chain is built from TRBV6-2 or TRBV6-3 and TRBJ2-7; D possibly corresponds to TRBD2 (5 bases). CDR1 is MNHEY, CDR2 SVGEGT, per germline. The CDR3 runs to 15 residues. The V end was cut by 0 bases, the J end by 5 bases, with 14 bases between. The CDR3 here is CASSYSTAEGHEQYF. CDR3 DNA sequence: TGTGCCAGCAGTTACTCCACCGCCGAGGGCCACGAGCAGTACTTC.

This clonotype has at least ten counts. V and J are TRBV5-1 and TRBJ1-6; TRBD1 is a possible D gene (5 bases). The CDR3 runs 15 residues. Trimming removed 5 bases at V and 7 bases at J, with 16 bases between. Germline lookup yields CDR1 SGHRS and CDR2 YFSETQ. The CDR3 DNA reads as TGCGCCAGCAGAGAACAGGAGACAGTAAATTCACCCCTCCACTTT. It codes for CASREQETVNSPLHF.

This clonotype was seen many times. This chain links TRBV12-3 or TRBV12-4 with TRBJ1-1; the D gene is possibly TRBD1 (6 bases). V was cut by 6 bases and J by 4 bases, with 12 bases left in between. The CDR3 sequence is 13 residues long. The CDR3 sequence is CASRPTGLTEAFF. The DNA of the CDR3 is TGTGCCAGCAGACCCACAGGGCTCACTGAAGCTTTCTTT.

This clonotype occurred a few times. The chain employs TRBV29-1 and TRBJ2-5; D is undetermined. The CDR3 is made up of 12 amino acids. In germline, CDR1 is SQVTM, CDR2 ANQGSEA. CDR3 amino acids: CSAVALLETQYF. Here the CDR3 DNA reads TGCAGTGCCGTGGCGCTCCTGGAGACCCAGTACTTC.

This clonotype showed up just a few times. The J gene is TRBJ2-7, the V gene TRBV11-2, with D possibly called TRBD1 or TRBD2 (6 bases each). The V end was cut by 5 bases, the J end by 2 bases, with 10 bases between. Looked up from germline, CDR1 is SGHAT and CDR2 is FQNNGV. The CDR3 has 13 residues. Written as DNA, the CDR3 is TGTGCCAGCAGCGGGGGGCCTACCTACGAGCAGTACTTC. This sequence encodes CASSGGPTYEQYF. Supplemented by reference TRBV11-2 and TRBJ2-7, the full variable domain reads EAGVAQSPRYKIIEKRQSVAFWCNPISGHATLYWYQQILGQGPKLLIQFQNNGVVDDSQLPKDRFSAERLKGVDSTLKIQPAKLEDSAVYLCASSGGPTYEQYFGPGTRLTVT.

This chain links TRBV4-1 with TRBJ2-3, with D maybe TRBD2 (6 bases). Per germline, CDR1 MGHRA and CDR2 YSYEKL. V was clipped by 0 bases and J by 1 base, with 14 bases between them. CDR3 length: 17 residues. The DNA of the CDR3 is TGCGCCAGCAGCCAAGACGGCACTAGCCTTGGCACAGATACGCAGTATTTT. This translates into CASSQDGTSLGTDTQYF.

The chain links TRBV30 to TRBJ2-3; D unresolved. Trimming stripped 3 bases from V and 0 bases from J, with 10 bases between. Germline V CDR1 and CDR2: GTSNPN, SVGIG (reference sequence). This CDR3 has 14 residues. CDR3 nucleotides: TGTGCCTGGAGCCCCGGACGGAGCACAGATACGCAGTATTTT. Translated: CAWSPGRSTDTQYF.

V gene TRBV2 combines with J gene TRBJ2-2; no reliable D call. The V gene's germline CDR1 is SNHLY and CDR2 FYNNEI. CDR3 length equals 13 residues. Trimming cost V 7 bases and J 0 bases, with 6 bases left between them. DNA for the CDR3: TGTGCCAGCATTAGGACGAACACCGGGGAGCTGTTTTTT. Its protein product is CASIRTNTGELFF.

This clonotype is deemed medium-sized. V usage is TRBV20-1 and J usage is TRBJ1-2; D gene ambiguous. CDR1 is DFQATT and CDR2 is SNEGSKA in the germline V gene (reference sequence). CDR3 length equals 13 residues. V dropped 4 bases and J dropped 0 bases, with 9 bases sitting between them. The CDR3, as DNA: TGCAGTGCTACAGGAGAAACTAACTATGGCTACACCTTC. Its protein is CSATGETNYGYTF.

The J gene is TRBJ1-2, the V gene TRBV6-1, with unresolved D. V was pared by 4 bases and J by 8 bases, with 20 bases between. Germline V lookup: CDR1 MNHNS, CDR2 SASEGT. The CDR3 runs 15 residues. CDR3 region: CASSVRPGHDSGYTF. The CDR3 DNA reads TGTGCCAGCAGTGTCCGACCGGGCCACGACTCGGGCTACACCTTC.